This T cell receptor beta chain was documented in a study of cytomegalovirus exposure and HLA in healthy donors. PCR amplification relied on 60 Vbeta primers (plus 13 Jbeta primers). Generated by immunoSEQ multiplex PCR, the TCRdb table keeps only in-frame clones and is missing some. The sample gives about 190,000 clones, 81% of which show up once; 3% to 4% is in the top ten. Study-wide results and limits: In a later analysis, productive TCRs from donors in an Asian-associated ancestry cluster reportedly carried fewer N-insertions than the cohort mean. The authors reported that TCR beta sequences could predict HLA-A and HLA-B alleles. These predictions were accurate for most subjects in the first cohort.

V dropped 3 bases and J dropped 8 bases, with 11 bases sitting between them. This CDR3 spans 13 amino acids. Germline CDR1 is MNHEY and CDR2 is SVGAGI. Comment on this clone: What it binds is not known.

V is TRBV6-5 and J is TRBJ2-1; D remains unclear. The receptor comes from a man aged 50-60 years in good health and CMV-seronegative. Sequenced sample: PBMCs. For the CDR3, the DNA is TGTGCCAGCAGTTATAATTCGCGTTATGAGCAGTTCTTC. This codes for CASSYNSRYEQFF.